What follows are 20 T cell receptor beta chains derived from one specimen sequenced in a study of identical twins. TCRdb independently ran MiXCR on the 5' RACE reads; one entry per CDR3 protein. Here the sample spans around 530,000 distinct CDR3 sequences, nearly 15% being singletons. These sequences were also reported in another study, on yellow fever vaccine responses in identical twins.

Sequenced sample: CD4+ T cells sorted from blood. The source of these receptors is a woman aged 18 to 35 in good health.

This chain links TRBV5-5 with TRBJ2-7; D is undetermined. Germline CDR1 reads SGHKS; CDR2 reads YYEKEE (reference sequence). CDR3 size: 12 residues. Trimming cost V 4 bases and J 2 bases, with 7 bases left between them. The CDR3 coding sequence is TGTGCCAGCAGCGCAGATACCTACGAGCAGTACTTC. Protein: CASSADTYEQYF.

V usage is TRBV7-9 and J usage is TRBJ2-2; D is possibly TRBD2 (5 bases). Looked up from germline, CDR1 is SEHNR and CDR2 is FQNEAQ (reference sequence). The CDR3 has 13 residues. The V and J ends lost 1 base and 6 bases respectively, with 6 bases between them. The CDR3 bases are TGTGCCAGCAGCTTAGACGGGGCCGGGGAGCTGTTTTTT. The encoded protein is CASSLDGAGELFF.

This clonotype turned up a few times. V and J are TRBV12-3 or TRBV12-4 and TRBJ2-7, with 7 bases fitting TRBD2. This CDR3 region has 13 residues. The V gene end was trimmed by 6 bases and the J gene end by 4 bases; junction bases not matched to a gene: 6. The CDR3 sequence is CASSLLAFYEQYF. The CDR3 DNA sequence: TGTGCCAGCAGCCTACTAGCGTTTTACGAGCAGTACTTC.

This chain uses TRBV7-2 with TRBJ2-5, with 7 bases aligning to TRBD1. The V and J ends lost 5 bases and 1 base, in that order; junction bases with no gene match: 10. Germline V gene lookup returns CDR1 SGHTA and CDR2 FQGNSA. The CDR3 is made up of 16 amino acids. In DNA form, the CDR3 reads TGTGCCAGCAGCCCCACCCGACAGGGACCCCAAGAGACCCAGTACTTC. Its translation is CASSPTRQGPQETQYF.

This sequence joins TRBV28 and TRBJ2-6; no clear D gene. V gave up 3 bases and J gave up 0 bases, with 9 bases separating them. CDR3 length: 16 residues. The germline V gene has CDR1 MDHEN and CDR2 SYDVKM. The CDR3 sequence is CASSLVPGSGANVLTF. CDR3 coding DNA: TGTGCCAGCAGTTTGGTCCCTGGCTCTGGGGCCAACGTCCTGACTTTC.

This rearrangement joins TRBV9 to TRBJ1-2; TRBD1 might be the D (5 bases). The germline V gene encodes CDR1 SGDLS and CDR2 YYNGEE. V gave up 4 bases and J gave up 6 bases, with 19 bases separating them. The CDR3 is 15 amino acids. Here the CDR3 DNA reads TGTGCCAGCAGCCCTTGGTTCAGAGGGGCAGATGGCTACACCTTC. It translates to CASSPWFRGADGYTF.

The chain has TRBV15 and TRBJ2-3; TRBD1 might be the D (5 bases). CDR1 and CDR2 (germline): LNHNV, YYDKDF (reference sequence). The CDR3 contains 17 residues. V was pared by 0 bases and J by 4 bases, with 17 bases between. CDR3 region: CATSREWGRDPPDTQYF. CDR3 nucleotide sequence: TGTGCCACCAGCAGAGAATGGGGCAGGGATCCGCCAGATACGCAGTATTTT.

This clonotype was seen many times. The CDR3 loop reads CSARGTREWEQFF. The DNA of the CDR3 is TGCAGTGCTAGAGGGACCCGGGAGTGGGAGCAGTTCTTC. The genes are TRBV20-1 and TRBJ2-1; D is perhaps TRBD2 (6 bases). Germline loops: CDR1 DFQATT, CDR2 SNEGSKA (reference sequence). The CDR3 is made up of 13 amino acids. V shed 1 base and J shed 10 bases, with 14 bases lying between them.

The chain links TRBV7-3 to TRBJ2-3, with TRBD2 matching over 7 bases. Germline lookup yields CDR1 SGHTA and CDR2 FQGTGA. V gave up 5 bases and J gave up 7 bases; unmatched junction bases: 9. This CDR3 region has 14 residues. The CDR3 spells CASSVGTIPYTQYF. The CDR3 DNA reads as TGTGCCAGCAGCGTGGGGACTATCCCGTATACGCAGTATTTT.

The rearrangement links TRBV6-1 to TRBJ2-5; no definite D call. V gave up 1 base and J gave up 7 bases, with 10 bases separating them. Germline CDR1 reads MNHNS; CDR2 reads SASEGT. This CDR3 contains 13 residues. The CDR3 sequence: CASSEGGLATQYF. In DNA, the CDR3 is TGTGCCAGCAGTGAAGGGGGATTGGCGACCCAGTACTTC.

Many counts were recorded for this clonotype. The rearrangement joins TRBV5-1 to TRBJ1-4; D not certain. CDR3 length: 15 residues. V shed 3 bases and J shed 0 bases, with 9 bases lying between them. In germline, CDR1 is SGHRS, CDR2 YFSETQ. The DNA for the CDR3 is TGCGCCAGCAGCTCTGGACGGGCAACTAATGAAAAACTGTTTTTT. Translating gives CASSSGRATNEKLFF. Complete variable domain (other parts from reference TRBV5-1 and TRBJ1-4): KAGVTQTPRYLIKTRGQQVTLSCSPISGHRSVSWYQQTPGQGLQFLFEYFSETQRNKGNFPGRFSGRQFSNSRSEMNVSTLELGDSALYLCASSSGRATNEKLFFGSGTQLSVL.

This clonotype was counted ten times or more. The chain couples TRBV5-1 to TRBJ2-1, with 7 bases lining up with TRBD1. J was trimmed by 4 bases and V by 4 bases; bases with no gene match: 5. From germline, CDR1 is SGHRS and CDR2 YFSETQ. The CDR3 loop spans 14 amino acids. This CDR3 is CASSTRDRYNEQFF. CDR3 sequence (DNA): TGCGCCAGCAGCACCCGGGACAGATACAATGAGCAGTTCTTC.

This clonotype occurred a few times. The rearrangement joins TRBV5-4 to TRBJ1-6, with TRBD1 matching over 9 bases. This CDR3 is built from 15 residues. The trim removed 4 bases at V and 7 bases at J, leaving 6 bases unmatched. Per the germline V gene, CDR1 is SGHNT and CDR2 is YYREEE (reference sequence). The CDR3: CASSVTGGGNSPLHF. In DNA, the CDR3 is TGTGCCAGCAGCGTAACAGGGGGCGGGAATTCACCCCTCCACTTT.

This clonotype was counted only a few times. CDR3 bases: TGCGCCAGCAGCCCTGAACAGCTTAATGAAAAACTGTTTTTT. Protein: CASSPEQLNEKLFF. This rearrangement joins TRBV5-1 to TRBJ1-4, with D unclear. The germline gives CDR1 SGHRS, CDR2 YFSETQ. The CDR3 has 14 amino acids. With 4 bases removed from V and 4 bases from J, the gap between germline ends came to 11 bases.

This clonotype came up a few times. The V and J genes are TRBV2 and TRBJ2-7; unclear D gene. Germline CDR1 is SNHLY and CDR2 is FYNNEI. V was pared by 2 bases and J by 4 bases, with 0 bases between. CDR3 size: 10 residues. As DNA, the CDR3 is TGTGCCAGCAGTGAATACGAGCAGTACTTC. Its protein product is CASSEYEQYF.

The chain is built from TRBV29-1 and TRBJ2-1, with D perhaps matching TRBD1 (5 bases). V was shortened by 6 bases and J by 2 bases, with 11 bases between the two germline ends. The length of the CDR3 is 13 residues. The V gene's germline CDR1 is SQVTM and CDR2 ANQGSEA. CDR3 residues: CSVWGRTYNEQFF. DNA for the CDR3: TGCAGCGTGTGGGGCAGAACCTACAATGAGCAGTTCTTC.

This clonotype was detected only a few times. The genes are TRBV20-1 and TRBJ1-3, with D possibly matching TRBD1 (5 bases). Looked up from germline, CDR1 is DFQATT and CDR2 is SNEGSKA (reference sequence). There are 14 residues in the CDR3. Trimming pared 7 bases from V and 3 bases from J, leaving 16 bases between. The CDR3: CSVPNRDYGNTIYF. In DNA, the CDR3 is TGCAGTGTCCCCAACCGGGACTATGGAAACACCATATATTTT.

The genes are TRBV10-3 and TRBJ2-6; TRBD1 matches at 8 bases. Germline trimming cut 11 bases from V and 0 bases from J; bases unmatched to any gene: 15. The CDR3 runs to 18 residues. Per the germline V gene, CDR1 is ENHRY and CDR2 is SYGVKD. CDR3 nucleotides: TGTGCCTCAACCTCCGGGACAGGTTTCAACTCTGGGGCCAACGTCCTGACTTTC. Protein sequence: CASTSGTGFNSGANVLTF.

This clonotype was seen a few times. The V and J genes are TRBV20-1 and TRBJ2-6; TRBD2 agrees at 8 bases. The CDR3 covers 17 residues. V lost 3 bases, J lost 3 bases, and 10 bases stayed unmatched. Germline CDR1 is DFQATT and CDR2 is SNEGSKA (reference sequence). The CDR3 sequence: CSASFLAGRGGANVLTF. In nucleotides, the CDR3 is TGCAGTGCTAGTTTTCTAGCGGGCCGGGGTGGGGCCAACGTCCTGACTTTC.

This clonotype showed up many times. The V gene is TRBV5-8, the J gene TRBJ2-2; D is ambiguous. Germline CDR1 SGHTS, CDR2 YDEGEE. The CDR3 is 16 residues long. Between the trimmed V and J ends, which lost 0 bases and 0 bases, there was a span of 9 bases. This CDR3 reads CASSLASLANTGELFF. The CDR3 DNA reads as TGTGCCAGCAGCTTGGCGTCCCTAGCGAACACCGGGGAGCTGTTTTTT. The full variable domain, completed using reference TRBV5-8 and TRBJ2-2, is EAGVTQSPTHLIKTRGQQATLRCSPISGHTSVYWYQQALGLGLQFLLWYDEGEERNRGNFPPRFSGRQFPNYSSELNVNALELEDSALYLCASSLASLANTGELFFGEGSRLTVL.